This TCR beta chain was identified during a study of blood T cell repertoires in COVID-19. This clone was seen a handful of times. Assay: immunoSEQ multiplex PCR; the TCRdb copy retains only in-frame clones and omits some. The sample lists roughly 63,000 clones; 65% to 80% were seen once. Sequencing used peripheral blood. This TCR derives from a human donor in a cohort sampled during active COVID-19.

The CDR3 bases are TGTGCCAGCAGTCGTGCTCCAGGGTCGAGCACCGGGGAGCTGTTTTTT. Translation gives CASSRAPGSSTGELFF. The chain joins TRBV27 to TRBJ2-2, with a possible D match to TRBD1 (5 bases). The CDR3 contains 16 residues. The germline CDR1 and CDR2 sequences are MNHEY and SMNVEV (reference sequence). With 5 bases removed from V and 4 bases from J, the gap between germline ends came to 17 bases.